One sample yielded the 30 T cell receptor beta chains listed below, sequenced in a study of T cell responses to AZD1222 COVID-19 vaccine. TCRdb's copy holds only in-frame clones and misses some; the assay was immunoSEQ multiplex PCR. The table lists some 100,000 clones, about 90% of them singletons. This specimen was peripheral blood, taken on day 0 of AZD1222 vaccination. The receptors originated from an adult in good health.

CDR3 loop: CAWTTLRGNSPLHF. The CDR3 DNA reads TGTGCCTGGACGACTCTCCGGGGGAATTCACCCCTCCACTTT. This chain uses TRBV30 with TRBJ1-6; possibly TRBD1 for D (5 bases). Germline CDR1 GTSNPN, CDR2 SVGIG (reference sequence). Trimming took off 4 bases at V and 7 bases at J, with 14 bases between the two ends. The CDR3 runs 14 residues. The complete variable domain, with remaining parts taken from reference TRBV30 and TRBJ1-6, reads SQTIHQWPATLVQPVGSPLSLECTVEGTSNPNLYWYRQAAGRGLQLLFYSVGIGQISSEVPQNLSASRPQDRQFILSSKKLLLSDSGFYLCAWTTLRGNSPLHFGNGTRLTVT.

The rearrangement uses TRBV7-8 and TRBJ2-1, with TRBD2 identical over 16 bases. V gave up 11 bases and J gave up 8 bases; unmatched junction bases: 24. CDR1 SGHVS and CDR2 FQNEAQ come from the germline V gene. The CDR3 runs to 20 residues. The CDR3 loop reads CASREVPGLAGGMGGDEQFF. The CDR3 DNA follows: TGTGCCTCTCGAGAGGTCCCGGGACTAGCGGGAGGGATGGGGGGTGATGAGCAGTTCTTC.

The chain carries TRBV5-1 and TRBJ2-1, with 7 bases identical to TRBD1. V lost 1 base and J lost 7; bases outside the gene matches: 8. CDR3 size: 15 residues. Germline-derived CDR1 and CDR2 are SGHRS and YFSETQ. CDR3 in DNA: TGCGCCAGCAGCTTGCGACAGGGAGTTGTTAATGAGCAGTTCTTC. It yields the protein CASSLRQGVVNEQFF. Full variable domain (rest looked up from reference TRBV5-1 and TRBJ2-1): KAGVTQTPRYLIKTRGQQVTLSCSPISGHRSVSWYQQTPGQGLQFLFEYFSETQRNKGNFPGRFSGRQFSNSRSEMNVSTLELGDSALYLCASSLRQGVVNEQFFGPGTRLTVL.

This chain links TRBV29-1 with TRBJ1-3; D is unresolved. Looked up from germline, CDR1 is SQVTM and CDR2 is ANQGSEA. The CDR3 is 13 amino acids. V gave up 6 bases and J gave up 2 bases, with 11 bases separating them. For the CDR3, the DNA is TGCAGCGTGGCGACCGACACTGGAAACACCATATATTTT. Translation gives CSVATDTGNTIYF.

This clone is a singleton in its sample. The chain carries TRBV5-4 and TRBJ1-1, with TRBD1 as a possible D gene (6 bases). Germline V gene lookup returns CDR1 SGHNT and CDR2 YYREEE (reference sequence). CDR3 size: 14 residues. The ends were cut back, 4 bases at V and 4 bases at J, with 14 bases in the middle. Here the CDR3 reads CASSPRGRSTEAFF. In nucleotides, the CDR3 is TGTGCCAGCAGCCCCAGGGGCAGAAGCACTGAAGCTTTCTTT.

The chain couples TRBV30 to TRBJ2-2; 13 bases match TRBD2. The CDR3 is 19 residues long. CDR1 is GTSNPN, CDR2 SVGIG, per germline (reference sequence). J gave up 4 bases and V 1 base, and 12 bases lay outside the gene matches. CDR3 protein: CAWSAYRGLAGAVTGELFF. The CDR3 DNA follows: TGTGCCTGGAGTGCTTACAGAGGACTAGCGGGAGCGGTCACCGGGGAGCTGTTTTTT.

The chain carries TRBV21-1 and TRBJ2-1. TRBV21-1 is given as a pseudogene. The CDR3 spans 10 residues. In DNA, the CDR3 is TGTGCCAGCAGCAACAATGAGCAGTTCTTC. Translation: CASSNNEQFF.

This clone has more than one count but fewer than ten. The chain combines TRBV11-2 with TRBJ1-3; D is ambiguous. Germline V lookup: CDR1 SGHAT, CDR2 FQNNGV. This CDR3 contains 12 residues. V was pared by 1 base and J by 11 bases, with 9 bases between. The CDR3 DNA reads TGTGCCAGCAGCTTAGGCCGGGTCTCCATATATTTT. This encodes CASSLGRVSIYF.

This clone has a handful of counts. This chain joins TRBV30 and TRBJ1-5; possible D gene TRBD1, 6 bases. Looked up from germline, CDR1 is GTSNPN and CDR2 is SVGIG (reference sequence). This CDR3 has 15 amino acids. With 3 bases removed from V and 1 base from J, the gap between germline ends came to 13 bases. CDR3 residues: CAWSRGGFSNQPQHF. In nucleotides, the CDR3 is TGTGCCTGGAGCCGAGGGGGTTTCAGCAATCAGCCCCAGCATTTT.

The chain carries TRBV7-9 and TRBJ1-4, with D maybe TRBD1 (5 bases). Per the germline V gene, CDR1 is SEHNR and CDR2 is FQNEAQ (reference sequence). The CDR3 covers 16 residues. Trimming pared 5 bases from V and 8 bases from J, leaving 21 bases between. This CDR3 is CASSLTTGTVGEKLFF. The CDR3, as DNA: TGTGCCAGCAGCCTAACAACCGGGACGGTAGGAGAAAAACTGTTTTTT.

The V gene is TRBV5-1, the J gene TRBJ2-3; 7 nucleotides agree with TRBD1. CDR3 length equals 15 residues. Trimming removed 0 bases from V and 0 bases from J; junction bases left unmatched: 1. Germline lookup yields CDR1 SGHRS and CDR2 YFSETQ. CDR3 coding DNA: TGCGCCAGCAGCTTGGAGGGGGCTAGCACAGATACGCAGTATTTT. Protein sequence: CASSLEGASTDTQYF.

The chain employs TRBV28 and TRBJ1-2, with TRBD1 matching 7 bases. The CDR3 has 14 amino acids. The J segment lost 5 bases and the V segment lost 8 bases, leaving 11 bases of the junction unmatched. Germline V gives CDR1 MDHEN, CDR2 SYDVKM. The CDR3 coding sequence is TGTGCCAGCGTACTCGCCGGGACAGCATATGGCTACACCTTC. Encoded protein: CASVLAGTAYGYTF.

This clone was counted once. V is TRBV5-1 and J is TRBJ1-2; 7 positions agree with TRBD1. The V and J ends lost 0 bases and 5 bases, in that order; junction bases with no gene match: 10. This CDR3 is 16 amino acids long. The germline CDR1 and CDR2 sequences are SGHRS and YFSETQ. The CDR3 DNA is TGCGCCAGCAGCTTGGGACTACAGGGGATCCCTTATGGCTACACCTTC. Translating it yields CASSLGLQGIPYGYTF.

This rearrangement joins TRBV30 to TRBJ2-1, with D hard to call. Germline lookup yields CDR1 GTSNPN and CDR2 SVGIG (reference sequence). V lost 3 bases and J 0 bases, leaving 18 bases between the germline ends. The CDR3 totals 17 residues. The CDR3 bases are TGTGCCTGGAGCGATAGAGTAGGCGGCAGCTCCTACAATGAGCAGTTCTTC. Translated: CAWSDRVGGSSYNEQFF.

The chain's CDR3 is CASSTDRTSGRVSDEQYF. The CDR3 DNA reads TGTGCCAGTAGTACGGACCGGACTAGCGGGAGGGTATCTGACGAGCAGTACTTC. The J gene is TRBJ2-7, the V gene TRBV19; 15 nucleotides align to TRBD2. Germline-derived CDR1 and CDR2 are LNHDA and SQIVND (reference sequence). This CDR3 contains 18 residues. V dropped 4 bases and J dropped 5; count of bases not matched to a gene: 12.

This clone was observed once. V usage is TRBV9 and J usage is TRBJ1-1, with D hard to call. The CDR3 contains 13 residues. The germline gives CDR1 SGDLS, CDR2 YYNGEE. The germline V and J ends were trimmed by 4 bases and 0 bases, with 7 bases remaining between them. CDR3 nucleotide sequence: TGTGCCAGCAGCCCACCAATGAACACTGAAGCTTTCTTT. Translation: CASSPPMNTEAFF.

The rearrangement uses TRBV19 and TRBJ1-2; D might be TRBD1 (5 bases). The CDR3 loop spans 15 amino acids. Germline CDR1 reads LNHDA; CDR2 reads SQIVND (reference sequence). Trimming removed 5 bases at V and 8 bases at J, with 21 bases between. CDR3 nucleotides: TGTGCCAGTAGTGCCCCGACAGCTCCGTCATGGGGCTACACCTTC. Translation gives CASSAPTAPSWGYTF.

CDR3 sequence (DNA): TGTGCCAGCAGCTACAGGGAAAACACTGAAGCTTTCTTT. Amino acids: CASSYRENTEAFF. The chain employs TRBV7-7 and TRBJ1-1; a weak D match, TRBD1 (6 bases). Trimming removed 4 bases from V and 2 bases from J, with 8 bases in between. CDR3 length: 13 residues. Germline CDR1 and CDR2: SSHAT and FNYEAQ (reference sequence).

This sequence joins TRBV28 and TRBJ1-1, with TRBD1 matching 7 bases. Trimming took 5 bases from V and 2 from J; bases not matched to a gene: 11. This CDR3 contains 16 residues. Germline V gives CDR1 MDHEN, CDR2 SYDVKM. This CDR3 is CASSRAGTASNTEAFF. CDR3 coding DNA: TGTGCCAGCAGTCGCGCCGGGACAGCCTCTAACACTGAAGCTTTCTTT.

This chain uses TRBV2 with TRBJ2-1; the match to TRBD1 covers 9 bases. Unmatched junction bases numbered 1, after V lost 6 bases and J lost 4 bases. The CDR3 is 13 residues long. CDR1 SNHLY and CDR2 FYNNEI come from the germline V gene. CDR3 residues: CASRDRGYNEQFF. CDR3 coding DNA: TGTGCCAGCAGGGACAGGGGATACAATGAGCAGTTCTTC.

This clone was detected only once. This chain joins TRBV3-1 (or the pseudogene TRBV3-2) and TRBJ1-6; no clear D gene. This CDR3 is 13 amino acids long. V gave up 4 bases and J gave up 7 bases, with 8 bases separating them. Germline assignment: CDR1 LGHDT and CDR2 YNNKEL (reference sequence). CDR3 coding DNA: TGTGCCAGCAGCCCGGCTGAGAATTCACCCCTCCACTTT. Protein product: CASSPAENSPLHF.

The rearrangement uses TRBV30 and TRBJ1-2; 8 nucleotides agree with TRBD1. Per germline, CDR1 GTSNPN and CDR2 SVGIG (reference sequence). This CDR3 contains 16 residues. V lost 3 bases and J lost 4; bases outside the gene matches: 13. CDR3 in DNA: TGTGCCTGGAGCGCTCTCGCCAGGGGGCCCGGCTATGGCTACACCTTC. This translates into CAWSALARGPGYGYTF.

The chain has TRBV5-1 and TRBJ1-1, with D possibly matching TRBD1 (5 bases). The CDR3 is 14 residues long. V was cut by 3 bases and J by 0 bases, with 9 bases left in between. Per germline, CDR1 SGHRS and CDR2 YFSETQ. CDR3 sequence: CASSYVGVNTEAFF. The CDR3 bases are TGCGCCAGCAGCTACGTGGGGGTGAACACTGAAGCTTTCTTT.

V usage is TRBV28 and J usage is TRBJ2-7; TRBD1 matches 9 bases. Trimming removed 5 bases from V and 3 bases from J; junction bases left unmatched: 5. CDR3 length: 14 residues. The germline CDR1 and CDR2 sequences are MDHEN and SYDVKM. In DNA form, the CDR3 reads TGTGCCAGCAGTCCCGGGACAGGGATCTACGAGCAGTACTTC. Translating it yields CASSPGTGIYEQYF.

The genes are TRBV5-1 and TRBJ1-2; the D gene is possibly TRBD1 (5 bases). CDR3 length: 15 residues. Germline V lookup: CDR1 SGHRS, CDR2 YFSETQ. The V gene lost 0 bases and the J gene lost 4 bases, with 13 bases spanning the gap. DNA of the CDR3: TGCGCCAGCAGCTTGGCCGGCAGGGCTTTCTATGGCTACACCTTC. Amino acids: CASSLAGRAFYGYTF.

The chain employs TRBV20-1 and TRBJ2-7; 9 bases agree with TRBD2. This CDR3 is built from 16 residues. V trimming: 6 bases; J trimming: 1 base; junction bases outside the gene matches: 13. The germline CDR1 and CDR2 sequences are DFQATT and SNEGSKA (reference sequence). In DNA, the CDR3 is TGCAGTGCCAGTGGTAGCGGGAGTCTGGGTTCCTACGAGCAGTACTTC. It codes for CSASGSGSLGSYEQYF.

The chain has TRBV28 and TRBJ2-7; 15 bases match TRBD2. Germline trimming cut 4 bases from V and 1 base from J; bases unmatched to any gene: 2. This CDR3 is built from 16 residues. Germline CDR1 MDHEN, CDR2 SYDVKM. CDR3 protein: CASSSGLAGGSYEQYF. The CDR3 DNA follows: TGTGCCAGCAGTTCTGGACTAGCGGGAGGGTCCTACGAGCAGTACTTC.

The V call is TRBV18, the J call TRBJ2-2, with 9 bases identical to TRBD1. CDR1 KGHSH and CDR2 LQKENI come from the germline V gene. The CDR3 is made up of 17 amino acids. V lost 3 bases and J lost 5; bases outside the gene matches: 10. As DNA, the CDR3 is TGTGCCAGCTCACCCCCAGGCCAGACAGGGGGTACCGGGGAGCTGTTTTTT. Translated: CASSPPGQTGGTGELFF.

As to this clone: An end of the junction differs from the germline gene, which may be a read error. This chain joins TRBV6-5 and TRBJ2-7; D tentatively reads TRBD1 or TRBD2 (5 bases each). Germline CDR1 MNHEY, CDR2 SVGAGI. This CDR3 is built from 12 residues. The CDR3 DNA reads TGTGCCAGCAGTGACTCCCCGGGACGGCTCGTGTTC. Translating gives CASSDSPGRLVF.

The chain recombines TRBV4-1 with TRBJ1-2; D is perhaps TRBD1 (5 bases). CDR1 is MGHRA, CDR2 YSYEKL, per germline. The CDR3 length is 15 residues. The germline V and J ends were trimmed by 2 bases and 4 bases, with 14 bases remaining between them. CDR3 protein: CASSQSGGYLYGYTF. In DNA form, the CDR3 reads TGCGCCAGCAGCCAATCTGGGGGGTACCTCTATGGCTACACCTTC.